A single T cell receptor (beta chain) is shown here with its context. The data were obtained in a study of control samples from healthy donors and cancer patients. Some clones are missing from TCRdb's copy, which holds only in-frame ones; the method was immunoSEQ multiplex PCR. The sample shows about 160,000 clones, just under 95% of them seen only once. The sequence came from a woman aged 40 to 49 in good health. The sample was blood.

This CDR3 reads CASSSTGDTEAFF. CDR3 nucleotide sequence: TGTGCCAGCAGCAGCACAGGGGACACTGAAGCTTTCTTT. This chain links TRBV3-1 (or the pseudogene TRBV3-2) with TRBJ1-1; 7 positions agree with TRBD1. V was pared by 5 bases and J by 3 bases, with 3 bases of the junction left unmatched. The CDR3 totals 13 residues. The V gene's germline CDR1 is LGHDT and CDR2 YNNKEL (reference sequence).